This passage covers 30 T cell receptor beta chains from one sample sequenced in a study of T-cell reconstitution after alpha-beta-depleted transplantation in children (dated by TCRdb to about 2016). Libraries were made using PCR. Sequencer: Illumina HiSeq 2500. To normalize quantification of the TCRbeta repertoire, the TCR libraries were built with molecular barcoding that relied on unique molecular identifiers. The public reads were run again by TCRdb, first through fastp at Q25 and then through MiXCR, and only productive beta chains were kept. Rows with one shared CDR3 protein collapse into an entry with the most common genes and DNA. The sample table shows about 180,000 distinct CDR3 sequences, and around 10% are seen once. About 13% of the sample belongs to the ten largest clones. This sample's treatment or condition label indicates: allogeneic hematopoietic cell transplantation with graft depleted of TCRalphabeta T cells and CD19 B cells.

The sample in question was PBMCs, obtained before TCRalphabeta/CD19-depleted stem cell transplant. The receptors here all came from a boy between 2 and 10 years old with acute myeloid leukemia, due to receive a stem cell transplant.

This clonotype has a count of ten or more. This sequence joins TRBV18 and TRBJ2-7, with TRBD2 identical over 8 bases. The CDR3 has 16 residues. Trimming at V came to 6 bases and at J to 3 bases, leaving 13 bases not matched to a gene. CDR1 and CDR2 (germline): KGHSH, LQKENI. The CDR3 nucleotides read TGTGCCAGCTCGCCCCCCAGAGCGGGAGTTATCTACGAGCAGTACTTC. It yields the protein CASSPPRAGVIYEQYF. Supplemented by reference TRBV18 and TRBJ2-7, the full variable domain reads NAGVMQNPRHLVRRRGQEARLRCSPMKGHSHVYWYRQLPEEGLKFMVYLQKENIIDESGMPKERFSAEFPKEGPSILRIQQVVRGDSAAYFCASSPPRAGVIYEQYFGPGTRLTVT.

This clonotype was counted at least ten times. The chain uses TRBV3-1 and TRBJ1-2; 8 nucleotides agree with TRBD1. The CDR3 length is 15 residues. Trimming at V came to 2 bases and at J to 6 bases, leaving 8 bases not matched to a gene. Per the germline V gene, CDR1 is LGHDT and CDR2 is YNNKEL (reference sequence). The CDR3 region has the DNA TGTGCCAGCAGCCAATTCAAACAGGGACAGGATGGCTACACCTTC. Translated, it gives CASSQFKQGQDGYTF.

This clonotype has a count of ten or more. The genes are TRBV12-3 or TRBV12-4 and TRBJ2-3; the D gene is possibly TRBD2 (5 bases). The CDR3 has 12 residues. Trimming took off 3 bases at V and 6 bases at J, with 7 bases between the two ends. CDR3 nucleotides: TGTGCCAGCAGTTTCGCGGGTGATACGCAGTATTTT. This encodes CASSFAGDTQYF.

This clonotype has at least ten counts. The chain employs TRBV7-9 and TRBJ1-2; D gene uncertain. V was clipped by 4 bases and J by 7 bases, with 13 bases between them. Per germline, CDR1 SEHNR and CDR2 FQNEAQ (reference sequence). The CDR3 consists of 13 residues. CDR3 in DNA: TGTGCCAGCAGCTCGCAGCACGAGGGTGGCTACACCTTC. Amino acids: CASSSQHEGGYTF.

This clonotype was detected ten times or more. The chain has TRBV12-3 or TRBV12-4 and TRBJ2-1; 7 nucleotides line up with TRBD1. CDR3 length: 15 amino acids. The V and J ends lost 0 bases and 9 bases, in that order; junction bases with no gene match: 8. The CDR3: CASSLAGTAGGEQFF. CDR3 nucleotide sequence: TGTGCCAGCAGTTTAGCTGGAACAGCAGGGGGTGAGCAGTTCTTC.

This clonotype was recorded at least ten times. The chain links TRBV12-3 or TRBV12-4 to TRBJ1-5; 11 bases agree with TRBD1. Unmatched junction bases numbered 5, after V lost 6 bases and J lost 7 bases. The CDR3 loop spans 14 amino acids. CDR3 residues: CASSRDRGGQPQHF. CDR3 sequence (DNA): TGTGCCAGCAGCCGGGACAGGGGGGGGCAGCCCCAGCATTTT.

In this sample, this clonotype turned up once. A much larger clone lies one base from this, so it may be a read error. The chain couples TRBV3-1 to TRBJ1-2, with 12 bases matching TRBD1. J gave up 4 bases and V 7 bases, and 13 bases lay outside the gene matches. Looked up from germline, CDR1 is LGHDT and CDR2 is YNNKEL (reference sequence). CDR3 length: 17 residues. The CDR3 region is CASTLSGTGGSLYGYTF. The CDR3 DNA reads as TGTGCCAGCACCCTTTCCGGGACAGGGGGCTCTCTCTATGGCTACACCTTC.

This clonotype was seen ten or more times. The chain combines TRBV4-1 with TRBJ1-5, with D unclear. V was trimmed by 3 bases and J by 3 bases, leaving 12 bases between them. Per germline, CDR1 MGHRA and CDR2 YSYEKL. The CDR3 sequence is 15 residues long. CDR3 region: CASSHPDGVNQPQHF. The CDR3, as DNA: TGCGCCAGCAGCCATCCCGACGGAGTCAATCAGCCCCAGCATTTT.

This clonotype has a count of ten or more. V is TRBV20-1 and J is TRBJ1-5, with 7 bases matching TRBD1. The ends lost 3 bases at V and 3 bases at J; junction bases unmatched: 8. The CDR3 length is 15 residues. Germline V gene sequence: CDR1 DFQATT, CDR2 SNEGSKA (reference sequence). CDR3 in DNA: TGCAGTGCTAGCCCCAGGGGGGGTTTCAATCAGCCCCAGCATTTT. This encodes CSASPRGGFNQPQHF.

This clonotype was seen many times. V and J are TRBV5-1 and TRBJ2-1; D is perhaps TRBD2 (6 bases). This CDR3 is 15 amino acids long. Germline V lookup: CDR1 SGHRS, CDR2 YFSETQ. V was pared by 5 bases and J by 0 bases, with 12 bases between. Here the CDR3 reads CASRSGFTSYNEQFF. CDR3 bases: TGCGCCAGCAGGAGCGGGTTTACCTCCTACAATGAGCAGTTCTTC.

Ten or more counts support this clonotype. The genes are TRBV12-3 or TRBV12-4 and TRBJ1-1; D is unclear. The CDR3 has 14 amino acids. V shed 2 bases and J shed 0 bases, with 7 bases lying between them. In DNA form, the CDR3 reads TGTGCCAGCAGTTTACATGAAGTGAACACTGAAGCTTTCTTT. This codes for CASSLHEVNTEAFF.

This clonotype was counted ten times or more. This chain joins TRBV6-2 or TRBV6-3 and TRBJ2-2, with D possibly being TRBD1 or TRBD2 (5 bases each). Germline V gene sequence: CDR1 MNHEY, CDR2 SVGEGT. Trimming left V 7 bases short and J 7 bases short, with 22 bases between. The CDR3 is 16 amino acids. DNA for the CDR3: TGTGCCAGCACCCTTACCCCCTTGAGGGGTGTCGGGGAGCTGTTTTTT. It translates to CASTLTPLRGVGELFF.

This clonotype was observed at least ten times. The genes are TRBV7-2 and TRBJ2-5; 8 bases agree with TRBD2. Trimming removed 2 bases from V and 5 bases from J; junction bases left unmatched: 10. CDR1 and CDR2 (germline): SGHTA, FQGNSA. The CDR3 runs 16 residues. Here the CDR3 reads CASSLMTGGPHETQYF. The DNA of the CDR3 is TGTGCCAGCAGCTTAATGACGGGGGGGCCTCATGAGACCCAGTACTTC.

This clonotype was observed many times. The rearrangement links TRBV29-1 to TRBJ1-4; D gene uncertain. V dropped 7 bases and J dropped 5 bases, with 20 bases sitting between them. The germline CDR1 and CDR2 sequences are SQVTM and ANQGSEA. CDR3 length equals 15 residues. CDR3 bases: TGCAGCGATTTGAAAGTTGAAGCGGGGAATGAAAAACTGTTTTTT. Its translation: CSDLKVEAGNEKLFF.

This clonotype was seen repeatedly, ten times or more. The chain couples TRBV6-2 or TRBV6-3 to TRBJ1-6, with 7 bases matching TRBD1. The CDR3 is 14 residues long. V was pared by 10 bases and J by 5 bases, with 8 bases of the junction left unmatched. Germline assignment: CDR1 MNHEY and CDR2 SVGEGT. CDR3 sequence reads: CATTRDSDNSPLHF. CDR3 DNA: TGTGCCACCACGAGGGACAGCGATAATTCACCCCTCCACTTT.

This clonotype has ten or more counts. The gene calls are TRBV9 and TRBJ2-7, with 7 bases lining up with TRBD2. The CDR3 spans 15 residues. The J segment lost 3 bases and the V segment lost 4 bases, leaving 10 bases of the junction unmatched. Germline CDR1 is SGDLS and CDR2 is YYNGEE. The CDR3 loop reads CASSPWGSGHYEQYF. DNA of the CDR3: TGTGCCAGCAGCCCCTGGGGTAGCGGGCACTACGAGCAGTACTTC.

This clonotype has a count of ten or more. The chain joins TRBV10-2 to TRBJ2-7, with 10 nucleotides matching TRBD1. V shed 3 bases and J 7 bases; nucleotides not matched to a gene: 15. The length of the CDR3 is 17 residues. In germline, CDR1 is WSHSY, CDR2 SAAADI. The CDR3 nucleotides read TGCGCCAGCAGTGACCTCGTAACGGGACAGGGGAGTTGGGAGCAGTACGTC. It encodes CASSDLVTGQGSWEQYV.

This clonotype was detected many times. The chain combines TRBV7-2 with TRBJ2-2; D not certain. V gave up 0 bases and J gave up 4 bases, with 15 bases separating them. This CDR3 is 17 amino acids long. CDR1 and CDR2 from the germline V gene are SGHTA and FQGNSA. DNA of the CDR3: TGTGCCAGCAGCTTAGCACACTTTCAGGTCTCCACCGGGGAGCTGTTTTTT. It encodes CASSLAHFQVSTGELFF.

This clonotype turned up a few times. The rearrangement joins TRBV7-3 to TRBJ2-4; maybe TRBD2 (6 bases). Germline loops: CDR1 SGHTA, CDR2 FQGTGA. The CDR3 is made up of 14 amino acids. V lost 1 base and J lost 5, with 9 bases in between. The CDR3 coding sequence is TGTGCCAGCAGCTTAAACGGGGGTGAAAACATTCAGTACTTC. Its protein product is CASSLNGGENIQYF.

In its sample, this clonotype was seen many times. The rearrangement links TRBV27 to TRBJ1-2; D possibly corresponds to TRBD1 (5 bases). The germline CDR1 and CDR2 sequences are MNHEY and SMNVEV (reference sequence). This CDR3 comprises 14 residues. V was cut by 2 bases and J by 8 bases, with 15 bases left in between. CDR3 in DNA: TGTGCCAGCAGTTTAGTTTCGGGGGTCGGGGGCTACACCTTC. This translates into CASSLVSGVGGYTF.

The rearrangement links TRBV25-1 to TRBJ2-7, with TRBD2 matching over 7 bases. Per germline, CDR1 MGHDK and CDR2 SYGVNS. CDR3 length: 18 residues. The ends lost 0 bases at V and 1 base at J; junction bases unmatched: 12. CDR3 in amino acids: CASSEYDGKRDHSYEQYF. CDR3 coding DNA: TGTGCCAGCAGTGAATACGACGGCAAGCGGGATCATTCCTACGAGCAGTACTTC.

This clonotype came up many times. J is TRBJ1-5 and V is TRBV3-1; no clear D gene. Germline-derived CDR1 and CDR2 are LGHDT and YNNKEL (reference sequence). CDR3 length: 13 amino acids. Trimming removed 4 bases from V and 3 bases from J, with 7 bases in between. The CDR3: CASSPVPNQPQHF. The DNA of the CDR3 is TGTGCCAGCAGCCCGGTCCCCAATCAGCCCCAGCATTTT.

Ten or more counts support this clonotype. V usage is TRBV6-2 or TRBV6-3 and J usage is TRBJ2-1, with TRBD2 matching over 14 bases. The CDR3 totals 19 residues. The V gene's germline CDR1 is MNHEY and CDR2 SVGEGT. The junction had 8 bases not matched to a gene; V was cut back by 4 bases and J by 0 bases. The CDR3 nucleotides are TGTGCCAGCAGTTCTGGACTAGCGGGGGGCTCACACTCCTACAATGAGCAGTTCTTC. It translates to CASSSGLAGGSHSYNEQFF.

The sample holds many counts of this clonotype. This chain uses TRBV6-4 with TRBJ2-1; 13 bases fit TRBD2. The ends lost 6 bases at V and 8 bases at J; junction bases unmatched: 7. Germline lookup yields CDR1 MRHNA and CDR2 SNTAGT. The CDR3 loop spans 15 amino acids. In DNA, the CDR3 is TGTGCCAGCAGCGCTGGGACTAGCGGGAACCATGAGCAGTTCTTC. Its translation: CASSAGTSGNHEQFF.

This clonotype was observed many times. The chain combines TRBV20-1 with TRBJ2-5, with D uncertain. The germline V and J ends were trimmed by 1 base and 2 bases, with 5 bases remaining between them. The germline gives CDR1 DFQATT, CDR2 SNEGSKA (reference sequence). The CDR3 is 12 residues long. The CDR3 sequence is CSARAVQETQYF. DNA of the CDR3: TGCAGTGCTAGAGCGGTACAAGAGACCCAGTACTTC.

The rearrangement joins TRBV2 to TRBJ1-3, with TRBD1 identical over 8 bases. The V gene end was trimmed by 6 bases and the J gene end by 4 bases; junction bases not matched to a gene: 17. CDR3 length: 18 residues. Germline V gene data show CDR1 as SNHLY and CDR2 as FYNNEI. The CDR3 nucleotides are TGTGCCAGCAGGCGCATCCGGGACAGGCGCCTAGGGGGAAACACCATATATTTT. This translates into CASRRIRDRRLGGNTIYF.

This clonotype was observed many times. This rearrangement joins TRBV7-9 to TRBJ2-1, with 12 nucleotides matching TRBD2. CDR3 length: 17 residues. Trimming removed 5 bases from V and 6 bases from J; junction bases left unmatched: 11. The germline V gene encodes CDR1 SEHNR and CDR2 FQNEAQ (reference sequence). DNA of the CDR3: TGTGCCAGCAGCGAGCCTACTAGCGGGGGGCCCCGCAATGAGCAGTTCTTC. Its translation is CASSEPTSGGPRNEQFF.

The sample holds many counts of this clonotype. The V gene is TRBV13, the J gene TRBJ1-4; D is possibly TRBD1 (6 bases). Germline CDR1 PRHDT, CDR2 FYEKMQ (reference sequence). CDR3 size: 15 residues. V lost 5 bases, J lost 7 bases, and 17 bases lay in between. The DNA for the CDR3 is TGTGCCAGCAGCGATCGGAGGGGGGCAAGTGAAAAACTGTTTTTT. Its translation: CASSDRRGASEKLFF. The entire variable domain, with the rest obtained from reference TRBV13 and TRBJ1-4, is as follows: AAGVIQSPRHLIKEKRETATLKCYPIPRHDTVYWYQQGPGQDPQFLISFYEKMQSDKGSIPDRFSAQQFSDYHSELNMSSLELGDSALYFCASSDRRGASEKLFFGSGTQLSVL.

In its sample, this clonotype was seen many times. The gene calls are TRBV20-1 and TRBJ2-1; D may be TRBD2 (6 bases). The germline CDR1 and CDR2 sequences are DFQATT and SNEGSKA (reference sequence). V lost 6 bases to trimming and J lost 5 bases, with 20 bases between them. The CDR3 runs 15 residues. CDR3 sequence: CSAAVPGLVNNEQFF. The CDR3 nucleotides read TGCAGTGCCGCGGTCCCGGGACTGGTTAACAATGAGCAGTTCTTC.

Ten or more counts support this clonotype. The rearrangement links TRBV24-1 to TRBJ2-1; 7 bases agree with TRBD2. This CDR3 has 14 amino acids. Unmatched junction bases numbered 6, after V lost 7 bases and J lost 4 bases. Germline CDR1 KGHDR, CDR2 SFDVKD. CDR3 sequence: CATSLAEQYNEQFF. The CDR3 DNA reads TGTGCCACCAGCCTAGCGGAACAGTACAATGAGCAGTTCTTC.